The present entry profiles one TCR beta chain with its context. The data stem from a study of OX40 agonist ivuxolimab in advanced cancers. Study at large: Partial responses occurred in three patients (one hepatocellular carcinoma, two cutaneous melanoma).

Profiling relied on immunoSEQ multiplex PCR, and the TCRdb table lists in-frame clones only, not all of them. The sample carries about 48,000 clones, roughly 89% recorded once. The receptor comes from an adult with an advanced solid tumor such as melanoma, head and neck, liver or kidney cancer. The specimen was CD4+ or CD8+ T cells sorted from blood, collected in a trial of the OX40 agonist ivuxolimab.

The CDR3 DNA is TGCGCCAGCAGCCAAGGGCCTAGCGGGAGTGTAGAGACCCAGTACTTC. Amino acids: CASSQGPSGSVETQYF. The V gene is TRBV4-1, the J gene TRBJ2-5; TRBD2 aligns across 10 bases. The CDR3 consists of 16 residues. Germline V gene lookup returns CDR1 MGHRA and CDR2 YSYEKL. Trimming took 1 base from V and 4 from J; bases not matched to a gene: 6.